One and the same sample provided the 21 T cell receptor beta chains below, sequenced in a study of blood T cells in healthy people across ages. Combining a sample-barcoded 5' primer with a J-beta primer mix, a second PCR ran for about 7 to 11 cycles. In TCRdb, the 5' RACE reads were re-called with MiXCR into one record per CDR3 protein. This sample yields roughly 700,000 distinct CDR3 sequences, of which 49% are seen a single time; 25% to 35% belongs to the top ten. The sequencing input was blood. All receptors derive from a woman aged 55-69 years in good health.

This clonotype came up once. The J gene is TRBJ2-5, the V gene TRBV6-2 or TRBV6-3; tentatively, D is TRBD2 (6 bases). The CDR3 is 10 residues long. Germline CDR1 reads MNHEY; CDR2 reads SVGEGT. Trimming removed 10 bases from V and 7 bases from J, with 10 bases in between. CDR3 DNA: TGTGCCACCCAGGGAGGGACCCAGTACTTC. As protein: CATQGGTQYF.

Only a few counts were recorded for this clonotype. The chain combines TRBV7-9 with TRBJ2-7; D possibly uses TRBD1 or TRBD2 (5 bases each). Germline-derived CDR1 and CDR2 are SEHNR and FQNEAQ (reference sequence). V lost 0 bases to trimming and J lost 4 bases, with 10 bases between them. The CDR3 totals 14 residues. The DNA of the CDR3 is TGTGCCAGCAGCTTAGCGGGGGTAAATTACGAGCAGTACTTC. Encoded protein: CASSLAGVNYEQYF.

This chain joins TRBV12-3 or TRBV12-4 and TRBJ1-1; no firm D call. The CDR3 loop spans 14 amino acids. V was pared by 6 bases and J by 4 bases, with 15 bases between. CDR3 bases: TGTGCCAGCAGACCTTCAGGATCCCCCACTGAAGCTTTCTTT. Translating gives CASRPSGSPTEAFF.

The chain is built from TRBV7-2 and TRBJ1-3; D gene ambiguous. V was trimmed by 5 bases and J by 0 bases, leaving 17 bases between them. The CDR3 is 17 amino acids. Per the germline V gene, CDR1 is SGHTA and CDR2 is FQGNSA. CDR3 nucleotides: TGTGCCAGCAGCATGCTTATTGGACGGGTCTCTGGAAACACCATATATTTT. It encodes CASSMLIGRVSGNTIYF.

This sequence joins TRBV2 and TRBJ1-1; TRBD1 agrees at 8 bases. With 6 bases clipped from V and 1 base from J, the junction kept 4 bases outside the gene matches. The CDR3 loop spans 14 amino acids. Germline lookup yields CDR1 SNHLY and CDR2 FYNNEI. The DNA of the CDR3 is TGTGCCAGCAGATACAGGGGGTCGAACACTGAAGCTTTCTTT. Translation gives CASRYRGSNTEAFF.

The genes are TRBV4-3 and TRBJ2-7; no clear D. V was pared by 0 bases and J by 6 bases, with 9 bases between. CDR1 is LGHNA, CDR2 YSLEER, per germline. CDR3 size: 13 residues. As DNA, the CDR3 is TGCGCCAGCAGCCAAGATACCCCAACCGAGCAGTACTTC. Amino acid sequence: CASSQDTPTEQYF.

This clonotype was seen a few times. The V call is TRBV7-2, the J call TRBJ2-7; D could derive from TRBD1 or TRBD2 (5 bases each). The DNA matches TRBJ2-5 better at its end, which makes the J call doubtful. The CDR3 is made up of 15 amino acids. Germline V gene lookup returns CDR1 SGHTA and CDR2 FQGNSA. The CDR3 sequence is CASSLGDVEGETQYF. CDR3 nucleotides: TGTGCCAGCAGCTTAGGGGACGTGGAAGGGGAGACCCAGTACTTC.

The V gene is TRBV6-2 or TRBV6-3, the J gene TRBJ2-1; 7 bases fit TRBD2. V dropped 0 bases and J dropped 1; count of bases not matched to a gene: 6. Germline V lookup: CDR1 MNHEY, CDR2 SVGEGT. The CDR3 is 17 amino acids. The CDR3 DNA reads as TGTGCCAGCAGTTACTCTGACGGGGGGAGGTCCTACAATGAGCAGTTCTTC. Amino acid sequence: CASSYSDGGRSYNEQFF.

This clonotype has only a few counts. This chain uses TRBV5-1 with TRBJ2-4; a possible D gene is TRBD2 (6 bases). Germline-derived CDR1 and CDR2 are SGHRS and YFSETQ. The CDR3 contains 18 residues. Deletions cut 0 bases from V and 0 bases from J, with 16 bases between. The CDR3 sequence: CASSLGFPGELAKNIQYF. The DNA of the CDR3 is TGCGCCAGCAGCTTGGGTTTCCCGGGAGAACTAGCCAAAAACATTCAGTACTTC.

This clonotype was observed a handful of times. The gene calls are TRBV10-3 and TRBJ2-5; D possibly matches TRBD1 or TRBD2 (5 bases each). Germline V gene sequence: CDR1 ENHRY, CDR2 SYGVKD. The CDR3 covers 12 residues. V shed 10 bases and J shed 2 bases, with 11 bases lying between them. As DNA, the CDR3 is TGTGCCACCGGGGCAGGACAAGAGACCCAGTACTTC. Translated: CATGAGQETQYF.

This clonotype was counted only a few times. The gene calls are TRBV7-3 and TRBJ2-5, with no clear D. The length of the CDR3 is 17 residues. Germline V CDR1 and CDR2: SGHTA, FQGTGA. Trimming left V 0 bases short and J 2 bases short, with 16 bases between. The CDR3 bases are TGTGCCAGCAGCTTAACGGGCGCAGGAGCGCTTCAAGAGACCCAGTACTTC. Amino acid sequence: CASSLTGAGALQETQYF.

This clonotype was observed a handful of times. The CDR3 nucleotides read TGTGCCATCAGTGTGAGGCAATCGCAGGACAATGAGCAGTTCTTC. It encodes CAISVRQSQDNEQFF. This sequence joins TRBV10-3 and TRBJ2-1; D gene uncertain. The CDR3 has 15 amino acids. V lost 4 bases and J 5 bases, leaving 15 bases between the germline ends. Germline values: CDR1 ENHRY, CDR2 SYGVKD.

The DNA of the CDR3 is TGTGCCAGCAGTGAATTTTATACGCAGTATTTT. It specifies CASSEFYTQYF. V is TRBV6-1 and J is TRBJ2-3; D gene ambiguous. This CDR3 comprises 11 residues. V was shortened by 2 bases and J by 7 bases, with 4 bases between the two germline ends. Germline CDR1 MNHNS, CDR2 SASEGT.

This clonotype was seen a handful of times. This chain joins TRBV9 and TRBJ1-4, with D unclear. From germline, CDR1 is SGDLS and CDR2 YYNGEE. V was trimmed by 10 bases and J by 5 bases, leaving 18 bases between them. This CDR3 is 14 amino acids long. The CDR3 DNA is TGTGCCCGAGATTCGGAGTTCCCCAATGAAAAACTGTTTTTT. This gives the protein CARDSEFPNEKLFF.

CDR3 amino acids: CASSQEGVAGELFF. The CDR3, as DNA: TGCGCCAGCAGCCAAGAGGGGGTGGCCGGGGAGCTGTTTTTT. This sequence joins TRBV4-3 and TRBJ2-2; D may match TRBD1 or TRBD2 (5 bases each). Germline lookup yields CDR1 LGHNA and CDR2 YSLEER. Deletions cut 0 bases from V and 6 bases from J, with 8 bases between. This CDR3 region has 14 residues.

The V call is TRBV13, the J call TRBJ2-1, with TRBD2 matching 14 bases. This CDR3 is 16 amino acids long. Losses at the gene ends were 4 bases for V and 3 bases for J; bases not matched to a gene: 2. Germline CDR1 reads PRHDT; CDR2 reads FYEKMQ (reference sequence). The CDR3 region is CASSSGTSGGYNEQFF. The CDR3 DNA follows: TGTGCCAGCAGCTCCGGGACTAGCGGGGGCTACAATGAGCAGTTCTTC.

J is TRBJ2-5 and V is TRBV2; 9 nucleotides line up with TRBD1. V shed 6 bases and J 1 base; nucleotides not matched to a gene: 6. The CDR3 totals 15 residues. Looked up from germline, CDR1 is SNHLY and CDR2 is FYNNEI. This chain's CDR3 is CASRRPGQGQETQYF. The DNA for the CDR3 is TGTGCCAGCAGAAGGCCGGGACAGGGCCAAGAGACCCAGTACTTC.

This chain connects TRBV2 to TRBJ2-3; D gene uncertain. Per germline, CDR1 SNHLY and CDR2 FYNNEI. CDR3 size: 15 residues. V shed 1 base and J shed 5 bases, with 13 bases lying between them. The CDR3 coding sequence is TGTGCCAGCAGTGAAGAACAAGGACCTAGAGATACGCAGTATTTT. Translation: CASSEEQGPRDTQYF.

This sequence joins TRBV20-1 and TRBJ1-2; TRBD1 matches at 7 bases. CDR1 DFQATT and CDR2 SNEGSKA come from the germline V gene (reference sequence). The CDR3 has 15 residues. J lost 8 bases, V lost 3 bases, and 15 bases had no gene match. CDR3 DNA sequence: TGCAGTGCTAGGCCTACCGGGACAGCCGGCGCGGGCTACACCTTC. Its translation: CSARPTGTAGAGYTF.

The V gene is TRBV21-1, the J gene TRBJ1-6; whether TRBD1, the table's D call, matches the DNA was not checked. TRBV21-1 is a documented pseudogene. The length of the CDR3 is 19 residues. CDR3 sequence reads: CASSSKTGEPKGIYSPLHF. The CDR3 DNA reads TGTGCCAGCAGCAGCAAGACAGGGGAACCAAAGGGTATTTATTCACCCCTCCACTTT.

The rearrangement links TRBV7-8 to TRBJ2-2, with D possibly matching TRBD1 (5 bases). Trimming stripped 5 bases from V and 1 base from J, with 11 bases between. Germline values: CDR1 SGHVS, CDR2 FQNEAQ. This CDR3 is 15 amino acids long. The CDR3 coding sequence is TGTGCCAGCAGCCGACAGACTGGGAACACCGGGGAGCTGTTTTTT. Its protein is CASSRQTGNTGELFF.